Listed here is a single TCR beta chain. Its specificity is not known. J was trimmed by 4 bases and V by 6 bases; bases with no gene match: 1. This CDR3 is 12 amino acids long. Germline assignment: CDR1 DFQATT and CDR2 SNEGSKA (reference sequence). The data stem from a study of T cells in Graves' hyperthyroidism and ophthalmopathy. It was RNA transcripts that yielded the amplified TCR beta CDR3 regions. The TCR CDR3 first-round RT-PCR relied on the HTBI primer set. MiXCR was run by TCRdb on the multiplex PCR reads, yielding one entry per CDR3 protein. The data contain 37,000 or so distinct CDR3 sequences, about 47% of them singletons. Study-level points and caveats: The model forecast ophthalmopathy, anticipating it by a median approximately 6 months before onset.

Individuals with ophthalmopathy presented a Clinical Activity Score of at least 3, a NOSPECS grade of at least 4 and a duration under 3 months. This receptor was obtained from a man aged 35-49 years with Graves' ophthalmopathy. This rearrangement joins TRBV20-1 to TRBJ2-7; TRBD2 aligns across 12 bases. Sequencing was performed on blood. The CDR3 region has the DNA TGCAGTGCCACTAGCGGGAGGTACGAGCAGTACTTC. Residues: CSATSGRYEQYF.